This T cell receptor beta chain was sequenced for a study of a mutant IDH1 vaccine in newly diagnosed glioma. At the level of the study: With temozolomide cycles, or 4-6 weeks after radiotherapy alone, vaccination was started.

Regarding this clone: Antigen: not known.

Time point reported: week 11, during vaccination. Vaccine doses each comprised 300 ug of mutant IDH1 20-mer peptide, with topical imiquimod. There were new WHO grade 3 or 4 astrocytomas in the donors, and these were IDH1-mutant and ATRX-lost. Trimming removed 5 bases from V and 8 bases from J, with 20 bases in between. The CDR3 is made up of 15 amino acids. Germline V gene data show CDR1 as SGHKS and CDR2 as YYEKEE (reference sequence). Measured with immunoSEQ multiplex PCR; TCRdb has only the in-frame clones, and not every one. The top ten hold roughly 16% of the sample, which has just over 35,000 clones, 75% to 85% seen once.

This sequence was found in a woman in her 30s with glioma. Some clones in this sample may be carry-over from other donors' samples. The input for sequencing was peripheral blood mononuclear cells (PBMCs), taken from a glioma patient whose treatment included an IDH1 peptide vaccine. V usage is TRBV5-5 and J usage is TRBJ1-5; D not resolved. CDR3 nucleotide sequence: TGTGCCAGCAGTTTGTCCGACCGTACATTTAAGCCCCAGCATTTT. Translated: CASSLSDRTFKPQHF.